A selection of T cell receptor beta chains follows, all from one sample in a study of blood T cell repertoires in COVID-19. The assay was immunoSEQ multiplex PCR, and TCRdb's table has in-frame clones only and misses some. The repertoire holds 300,000 to 400,000 clones, with approximately 81% as singletons. Material for sequencing was PBMCs or T cells enriched from blood (not recorded which). These receptors were obtained from a woman in her 30s who had been exposed to COVID-19. CDR3s include the opening cysteine and the closing phenylalanine or tryptophan. The D gene is left open where the match is weak. Rows may omit the clone size; those that give it use once, few, many or a size class.

CDR3 | DNA | size | J | V | D
CASSLSGILTGELFF | TGTGCCAGCAGCTTGAGCGGGATATTGACCGGGGAGCTGTTTTTT | . | TRBJ2-2 | TRBV7-2 | TRBD2
CASSLATSGTGNGYTF | TGCGCCAGCAGCTTGGCTACTTCCGGGACAGGGAATGGCTACACCTTC | . | TRBJ1-2 | TRBV5-1 | TRBD1
CASQGGELFF | TGTGCCAGCCAGGGCGGGGAGCTGTTTTTT | once | TRBJ2-2 | TRBV12-3/TRBV12-4 | .
CASSLFVTQYNSPLHF | TGTGCCAGCAGTTTATTCGTAACGCAGTATAATTCACCCCTCCACTTT | . | TRBJ1-6 | TRBV28 | .
CASSPHRSGNTIYF | TGTGCCAGCAGTCCACACCGCTCTGGAAACACCATATATTTT | few | TRBJ1-3 | TRBV28 | .
CASRPRGTGELFF | TGCGCCAGCAGACCTAGGGGCACCGGGGAGCTGTTTTTT | once | TRBJ2-2 | TRBV5-1 | .
CASSSPGTGVGYTF | TGTGCCAGCAGTTCTCCCGGGACAGGGGTAGGCTACACCTTC | . | TRBJ1-2 | TRBV28 | TRBD1
CASSPRLSTEAFF | TGTGCCAGCAGTCCTCGTCTGAGCACTGAAGCTTTCTTT | . | TRBJ1-1 | TRBV27 | .
CASSRQGYEQYF | TGTGCCAGCAGTCGACAGGGCTACGAGCAGTACTTC | . | TRBJ2-7 | TRBV3-1/TRBV3-2 | TRBD1
CASTTGDQPQHF | TGTGCCAGCACAACGGGGGATCAGCCCCAGCATTTT | . | TRBJ1-5 | TRBV28 | .
CAWSVGVISVAFF | TGTGCCTGGAGTGTAGGGGTGATTAGTGTTGCTTTCTTT | . | TRBJ1-1 | TRBV30 | .
CASKWSSSNYGYTF | TGCGCCAGCAAGTGGAGCTCCTCTAACTATGGCTACACCTTC | . | TRBJ1-2 | TRBV10-1 | .
CASSHTGFSYEQYF | TGTGCCAGCAGCCACACAGGGTTCTCCTACGAGCAGTACTTC | . | TRBJ2-7 | TRBV7-9 | .
CASSVGGSRAEAFF | TGTGCCAGCTCAGTGGGGGGGTCAAGGGCTGAAGCTTTCTTT | . | TRBJ1-1 | TRBV18 | .
CASSLGQYYGYTF | TGTGCCAGCAGTTTAGGACAGTACTATGGCTACACCTTC | . | TRBJ1-2 | TRBV12-3/TRBV12-4 | .
CASSLASGDQPQHF | TGCGCCAGCAGCTTGGCCTCCGGGGATCAGCCCCAGCATTTT | . | TRBJ1-5 | TRBV5-1 | .
CASRPWEYEQYF | TGTGCCAGCAGACCTTGGGAGTACGAGCAGTACTTC | . | TRBJ2-7 | TRBV6-5 | .
CASSRTGTYGYTF | TGTGCCAGCAGCAGAACAGGGACCTATGGCTACACCTTC | . | TRBJ1-2 | TRBV6-4 | .
CASSPPFLATEETQYF | TGTGCCAGCTCACCACCTTTCCTAGCGACCGAAGAGACCCAGTACTTC | . | TRBJ2-5 | TRBV18 | .
CASSESGRGASTDTQYF | TGTGCCAGCAGTGAGTCAGGGAGGGGAGCTAGCACAGATACGCAGTATTTT | . | TRBJ2-3 | TRBV6-4 | TRBD2
CASSSQGPNEKLFF | TGTGCCAGCAGTTCCCAGGGTCCTAATGAAAAACTGTTTTTT | . | TRBJ1-4 | TRBV2 | .
CASSPHRTGGLGYTF | TGTGCCAGTAGTCCGCATCGGACAGGGGGCCTAGGCTACACCTTC | . | TRBJ1-2 | TRBV19 | TRBD1
CASRPGAGELFF | TGCGCCAGCAGGCCAGGCGCCGGGGAGCTGTTTTTT | once | TRBJ2-2 | TRBV4-3 | .
CASSHGTSYEQYF | TGTGCCAGCAGTCACGGGACTTCCTACGAGCAGTACTTC | . | TRBJ2-7 | TRBV27 | .
CASVQQATNEKLFF | TGTGCCAGCGTACAACAGGCAACTAATGAAAAACTGTTTTTT | . | TRBJ1-4 | TRBV28 | .
CASSYSGPGEPGQPQHF | TGTGCCAGCAGTTACTCGGGTCCGGGGGAGCCGGGTCAGCCCCAGCATTTT | . | TRBJ1-5 | TRBV6-2/TRBV6-3 | .
CASSLGALQGVYGYTF | TGTGCCAGCAGTTTAGGAGCTTTACAGGGCGTCTATGGCTACACCTTC | . | TRBJ1-2 | TRBV28 | .
CASSSGTGVYEQYF | TGTGCCAGCAGCTCCGGGACAGGAGTCTACGAGCAGTACTTC | . | TRBJ2-7 | TRBV5-4 | TRBD1
CASSSRGTSNNEQYF | TGTGCCAGCAGTTCAAGAGGGACTAGCAACAACGAGCAGTACTTC | . | TRBJ2-7 | TRBV2 | TRBD2
CAWSVPREEGYTF | TGTGCCTGGAGTGTACCCCGCGAGGAAGGCTACACCTTC | . | TRBJ1-2 | TRBV30 | .
CASSRRTGSYNEQFF | TGTGCCAGCAGCCGTCGGACAGGGAGCTACAATGAGCAGTTCTTC | . | TRBJ2-1 | TRBV11-2 | TRBD1
CASSLGDRGLFF | TGCGCCAGCAGCTTGGGGGACAGGGGGCTGTTTTTT | . | TRBJ2-2 | TRBV5-1 | TRBD1
CASSEMGTKQPQHF | TGTGCCAGCAGTGAAATGGGGACTAAACAGCCCCAGCATTTT | . | TRBJ1-5 | TRBV2 | .
CASSAGTANSYEQYF | TGTGCCAGCAGCGCCGGGACAGCTAACTCCTACGAGCAGTACTTC | . | TRBJ2-7 | TRBV5-4 | TRBD1
CASSLRGPGDYTF | TGTGCCAGCAGCTTACGAGGGCCCGGGGACTACACCTTC | once | TRBJ1-2 | TRBV7-9 | .
CASSFRATGELFF | TGTGCCAGCAGCTTCAGGGCCACCGGGGAGCTGTTTTTT | . | TRBJ2-2 | TRBV13 | .
CASSGDTQYF | TGTGCCAGCAGCGGGGATACGCAGTATTTT | . | TRBJ2-3 | TRBV12-3/TRBV12-4 | .
CASSLDRQEGEQFF | TGCGCCAGCAGCTTGGATAGGCAGGAGGGTGAGCAGTTCTTC | . | TRBJ2-1 | TRBV5-1 | .
CASSSGQVIQETQYF | TGTGCCAGCAGCTCGGGACAGGTTATCCAAGAGACCCAGTACTTC | few | TRBJ2-5 | TRBV5-4 | TRBD1
CASSLNRPAWSATVYEQYF | TGTGCCAGCAGCCTTAACCGCCCCGCGTGGAGTGCGACTGTCTACGAGCAGTACTTC | once | TRBJ2-7 | TRBV28 | .
CASSLGTSGNDEQFF | TGCGCCAGCAGCTTGGGGACTAGCGGGAACGATGAGCAGTTCTTC | . | TRBJ2-1 | TRBV5-1 | TRBD2
CACQTGAAMPQHF | TGTGCCTGTCAGACAGGGGCGGCTATGCCCCAGCATTTT | . | TRBJ1-5 | TRBV30 | TRBD1
CASRAGQEPSKLGYTF | TGTGCCAGCAGGGCCGGACAGGAACCATCAAAGCTTGGCTACACCTTC | . | TRBJ1-2 | TRBV28 | TRBD1
CASSLETSGSGELFF | TGTGCCAGCAGCTTAGAAACTAGCGGGAGCGGGGAGCTGTTTTTT | . | TRBJ2-2 | TRBV11-3 | TRBD2
CASIPDRVVGNTIYF | TGTGCCAGCATCCCGGACAGGGTAGTTGGAAACACCATATATTTT | . | TRBJ1-3 | TRBV6-5 | TRBD1
CASQDRIGNEQFF | TGTGCCAGCCAAGACAGGATCGGGAATGAGCAGTTCTTC | . | TRBJ2-1 | TRBV7-2 | .
CAWSVLRSTGELFF | TGTGCCTGGAGTGTACTTCGGTCGACCGGGGAGCTGTTTTTT | . | TRBJ2-2 | TRBV30 | .
CASSWGGDEQYF | TGTGCCAGCAGTTGGGGAGGGGACGAGCAGTACTTC | . | TRBJ2-7 | TRBV6-5 | TRBD2
CASSLGTGSSYGYTF | TGTGCCAGCAGTTTGGGGACAGGGAGCAGCTATGGCTACACCTTC | . | TRBJ1-2 | TRBV28 | TRBD1
CASSFGGSTDTQYF | TGTGCCAGCAGCTTCGGGGGGAGCACAGATACGCAGTATTTT | many | TRBJ2-3 | TRBV7-3 | TRBD2
CASSHSKGQGSYEQYF | TGCGCCAGCAGCCACTCCAAGGGACAGGGGTCCTACGAGCAGTACTTC | . | TRBJ2-7 | TRBV4-1 | TRBD1
CASSLRLAGVGEQFF | TGTGCCAGCAGCTTAAGGCTAGCGGGAGTCGGTGAGCAGTTCTTC | once | TRBJ2-1 | TRBV11-1 | TRBD2
CASSGSLGGTDTQYF | TGTGCCAGCAGCGGATCCCTAGGAGGCACAGATACGCAGTATTTT | . | TRBJ2-3 | TRBV9 | .
CASSPVNTEAFF | TGTGCCAGTAGTCCCGTGAACACTGAAGCTTTCTTT | . | TRBJ1-1 | TRBV19 | .
CASRSENRVQYF | TGTGCCAGCAGGTCTGAAAATCGGGTGCAGTACTTC | . | TRBJ2-7 | TRBV28 | .